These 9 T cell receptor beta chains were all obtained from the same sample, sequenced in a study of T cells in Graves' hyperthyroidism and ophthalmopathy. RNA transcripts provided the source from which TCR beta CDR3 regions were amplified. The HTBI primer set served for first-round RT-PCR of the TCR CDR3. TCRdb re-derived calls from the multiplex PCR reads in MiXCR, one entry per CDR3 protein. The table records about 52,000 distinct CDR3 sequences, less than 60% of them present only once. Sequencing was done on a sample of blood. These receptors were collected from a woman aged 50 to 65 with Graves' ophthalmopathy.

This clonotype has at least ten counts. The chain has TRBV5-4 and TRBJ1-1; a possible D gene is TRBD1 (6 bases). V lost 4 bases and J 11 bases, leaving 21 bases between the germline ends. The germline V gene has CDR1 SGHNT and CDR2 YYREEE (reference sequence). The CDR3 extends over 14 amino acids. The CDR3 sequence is CASSSQGTNPGAFF. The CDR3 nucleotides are TGTGCCAGCAGCAGCCAGGGGACCAACCCGGGGGCTTTCTTT.

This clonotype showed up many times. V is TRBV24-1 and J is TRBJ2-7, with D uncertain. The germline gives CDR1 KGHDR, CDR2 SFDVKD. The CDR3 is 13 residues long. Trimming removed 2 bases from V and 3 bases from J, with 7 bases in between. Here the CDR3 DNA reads TGTGCCACCAGTGATTCCTGGGACTACGAGCAGTACTTC. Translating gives CATSDSWDYEQYF.

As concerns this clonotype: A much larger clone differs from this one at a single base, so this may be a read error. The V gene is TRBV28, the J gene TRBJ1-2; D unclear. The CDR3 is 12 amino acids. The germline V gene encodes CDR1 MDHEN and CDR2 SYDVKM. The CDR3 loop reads CASSPGPYGDTF. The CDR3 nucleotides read TGTGCCAGCAGTCCAGGACCCTATGGCGACACCTTC.

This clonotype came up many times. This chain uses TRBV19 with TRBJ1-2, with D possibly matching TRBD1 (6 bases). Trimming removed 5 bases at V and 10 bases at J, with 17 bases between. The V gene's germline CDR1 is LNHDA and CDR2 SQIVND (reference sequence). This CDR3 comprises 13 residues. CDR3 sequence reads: CASSSQGTHIYTF. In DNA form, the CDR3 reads TGTGCCAGTAGTTCCCAGGGGACCCATATCTACACCTTC.

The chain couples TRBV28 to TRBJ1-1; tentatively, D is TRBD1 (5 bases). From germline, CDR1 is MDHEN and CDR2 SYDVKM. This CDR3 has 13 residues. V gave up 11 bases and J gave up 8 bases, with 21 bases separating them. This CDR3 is CASTWGSPQEAFF. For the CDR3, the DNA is TGTGCCTCTACTTGGGGGAGTCCTCAAGAAGCTTTCTTT.

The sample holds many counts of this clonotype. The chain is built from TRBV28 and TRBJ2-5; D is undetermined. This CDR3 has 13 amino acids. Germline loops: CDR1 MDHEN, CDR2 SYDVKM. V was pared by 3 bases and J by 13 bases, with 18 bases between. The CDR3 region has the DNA TGTGCCAGCAGTTTCTCGTACGATGGCAGCCGGTACTTC. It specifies CASSFSYDGSRYF. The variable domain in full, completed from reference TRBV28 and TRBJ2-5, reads DVKVTQSSRYLVKRTGEKVFLECVQDMDHENMFWYRQDPGLGLRLIYFSYDVKMKEKGDIPEGYSVSREKKERFSLILESASTNQTSMYLCASSFSYDGSRYFGPGTRLLVL.

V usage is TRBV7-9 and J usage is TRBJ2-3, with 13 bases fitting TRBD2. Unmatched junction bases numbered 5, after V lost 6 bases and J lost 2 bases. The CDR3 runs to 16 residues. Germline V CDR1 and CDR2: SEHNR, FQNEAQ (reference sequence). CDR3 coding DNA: TGTGCCAGCAGTCCGGGACTAGCGGGAACCACAGATACGCAGTATTTT. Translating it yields CASSPGLAGTTDTQYF.

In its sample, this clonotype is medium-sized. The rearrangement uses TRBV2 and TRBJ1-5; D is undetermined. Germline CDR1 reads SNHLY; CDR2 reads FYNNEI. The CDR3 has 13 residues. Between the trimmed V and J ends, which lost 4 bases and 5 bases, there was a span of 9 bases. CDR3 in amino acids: CASSVREDQPQHF. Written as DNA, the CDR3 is TGTGCCAGCAGTGTGCGGGAGGATCAGCCCCAGCATTTT.

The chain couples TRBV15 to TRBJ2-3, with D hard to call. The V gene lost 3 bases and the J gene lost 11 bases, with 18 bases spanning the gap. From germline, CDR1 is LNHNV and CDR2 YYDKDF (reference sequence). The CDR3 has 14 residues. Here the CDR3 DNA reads TGTGCCACCAGCAGGGTCCAGCGCATAAATGAGCAGTATTTT. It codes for CATSRVQRINEQYF.